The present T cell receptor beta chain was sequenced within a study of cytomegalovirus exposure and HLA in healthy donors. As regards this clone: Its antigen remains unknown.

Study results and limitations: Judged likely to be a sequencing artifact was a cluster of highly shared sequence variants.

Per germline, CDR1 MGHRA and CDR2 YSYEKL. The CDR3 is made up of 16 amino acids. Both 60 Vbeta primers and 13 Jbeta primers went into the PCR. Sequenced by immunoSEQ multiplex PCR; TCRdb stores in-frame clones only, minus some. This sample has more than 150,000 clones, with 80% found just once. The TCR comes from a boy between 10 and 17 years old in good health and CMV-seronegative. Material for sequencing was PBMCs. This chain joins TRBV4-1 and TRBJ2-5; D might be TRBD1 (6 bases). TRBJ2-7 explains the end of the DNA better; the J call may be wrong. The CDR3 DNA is TGCGCCAGCAGCCCTGACGGACAGAACGGCTCCTACGAGCAGTACTTC. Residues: CASSPDGQNGSYEQYF.